This T cell receptor (beta chain) was identified during a study of radiotherapy plus CTLA-4 blockade in lung cancer. About the research overall: The study recorded objective responses in 18% of patients and disease control in 25% to 35%.

Study-wide findings and caveats: Some TCR clones had been derived from tumors. These clones expanded in peripheral blood after radiotherapy plus ipilimumab. Early clone dynamics of blood T cells, plus interferon-beta, reportedly predicted response best.

This CDR3 contains 16 residues. The V gene lost 1 base and the J gene lost 4 bases, with 15 bases spanning the gap. Per germline, CDR1 MGHRA and CDR2 YSYEKL. Measured with immunoSEQ multiplex PCR; TCRdb has only the in-frame clones, and not every one. The table has about 76,000 clones, around 81% seen once; the top ten hold over 20%. Participants had chemo-refractory metastatic non-small-cell lung cancer and were treated with focal radiation plus ipilimumab CTLA-4 blockade. With respect to this clone: The antigen is undetermined.

The source is a human donor with non-small cell lung cancer whose response to radiotherapy plus ipilimumab could not be evaluated. Some clones in this sample may be carry-over from other donors' samples. The chain has TRBV4-1 and TRBJ2-3; D ambiguous. Sequenced material: peripheral blood, taken from a patient treated with radiotherapy plus ipilimumab. DNA of the CDR3: TGCGCCAGCAGCCAAGTACCGGGTCAAAACTCAGATACGCAGTATTTT. This codes for CASSQVPGQNSDTQYF.